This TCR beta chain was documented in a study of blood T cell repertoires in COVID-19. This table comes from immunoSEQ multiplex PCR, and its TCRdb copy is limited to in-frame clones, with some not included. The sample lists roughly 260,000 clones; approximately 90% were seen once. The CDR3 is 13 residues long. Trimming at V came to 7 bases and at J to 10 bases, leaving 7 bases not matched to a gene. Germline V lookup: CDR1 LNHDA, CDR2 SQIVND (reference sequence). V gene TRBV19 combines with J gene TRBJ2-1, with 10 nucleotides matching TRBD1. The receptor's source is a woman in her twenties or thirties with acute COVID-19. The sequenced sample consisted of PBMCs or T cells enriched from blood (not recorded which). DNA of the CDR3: TGTGCCAGTAAGGAGACAGGGGGCCGAGAGCAGTTCTTC. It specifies CASKETGGREQFF.